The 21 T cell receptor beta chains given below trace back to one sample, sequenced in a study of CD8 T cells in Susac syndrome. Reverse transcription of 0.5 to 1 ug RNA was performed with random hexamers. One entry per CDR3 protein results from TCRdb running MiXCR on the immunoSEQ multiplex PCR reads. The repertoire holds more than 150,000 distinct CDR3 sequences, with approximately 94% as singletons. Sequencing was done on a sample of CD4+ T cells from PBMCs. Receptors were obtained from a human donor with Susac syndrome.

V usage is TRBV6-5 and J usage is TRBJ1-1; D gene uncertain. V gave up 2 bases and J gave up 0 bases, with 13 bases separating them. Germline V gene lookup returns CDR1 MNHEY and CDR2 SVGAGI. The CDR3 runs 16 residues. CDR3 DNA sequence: TGTGCCAGCAGTTACACTTTGGCACGATTGAACACTGAAGCTTTCTTT. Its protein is CASSYTLARLNTEAFF.

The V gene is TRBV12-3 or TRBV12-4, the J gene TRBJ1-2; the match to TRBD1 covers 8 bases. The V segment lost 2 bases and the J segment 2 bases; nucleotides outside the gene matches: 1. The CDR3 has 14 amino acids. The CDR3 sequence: CASSLWTGNYGYTF. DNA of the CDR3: TGTGCCAGCAGTTTATGGACAGGGAACTATGGCTACACCTTC.

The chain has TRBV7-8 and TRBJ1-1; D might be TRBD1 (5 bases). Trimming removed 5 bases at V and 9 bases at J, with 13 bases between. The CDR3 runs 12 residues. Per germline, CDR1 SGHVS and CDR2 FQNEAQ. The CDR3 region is CASSGRGGKAFF. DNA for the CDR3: TGTGCCAGCAGCGGCCGGGGCGGTAAAGCTTTCTTT.

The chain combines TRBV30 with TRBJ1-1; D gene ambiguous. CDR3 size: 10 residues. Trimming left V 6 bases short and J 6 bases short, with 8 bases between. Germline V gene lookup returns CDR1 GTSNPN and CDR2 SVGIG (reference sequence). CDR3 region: CACEYPEAFF. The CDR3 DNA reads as TGTGCCTGCGAATACCCTGAAGCTTTCTTT.

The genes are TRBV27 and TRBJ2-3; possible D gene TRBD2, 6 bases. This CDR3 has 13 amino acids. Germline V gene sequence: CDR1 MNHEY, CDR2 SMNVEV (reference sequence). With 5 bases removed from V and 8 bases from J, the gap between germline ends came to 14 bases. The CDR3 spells CASSAMGGGTQYF. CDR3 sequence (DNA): TGTGCCAGCAGTGCCATGGGGGGTGGTACGCAGTATTTT.

DNA of the CDR3: TGTGCCAGCAGCTTCCTAGGACAGGGCAATGAGCAGTTCTTC. This codes for CASSFLGQGNEQFF. The V gene is TRBV7-8, the J gene TRBJ2-1; 8 bases line up with TRBD1. The CDR3 runs 14 residues. V lost 3 bases, J lost 6 bases, and 4 bases stayed unmatched. The V gene's germline CDR1 is SGHVS and CDR2 FQNEAQ.

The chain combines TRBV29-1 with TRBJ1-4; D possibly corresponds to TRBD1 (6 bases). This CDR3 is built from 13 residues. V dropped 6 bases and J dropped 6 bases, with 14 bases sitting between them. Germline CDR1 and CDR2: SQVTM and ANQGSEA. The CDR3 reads CSVRTRGDEKLFF. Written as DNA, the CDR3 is TGCAGCGTGAGGACAAGGGGGGATGAAAAACTGTTTTTT.

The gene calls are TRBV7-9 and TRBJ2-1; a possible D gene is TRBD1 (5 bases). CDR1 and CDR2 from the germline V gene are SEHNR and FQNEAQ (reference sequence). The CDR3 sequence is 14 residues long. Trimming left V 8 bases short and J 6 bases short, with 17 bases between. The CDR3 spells CASASPGQGNEQFF. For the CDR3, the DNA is TGTGCCAGCGCCTCGCCTGGTCAGGGCAATGAGCAGTTCTTC.

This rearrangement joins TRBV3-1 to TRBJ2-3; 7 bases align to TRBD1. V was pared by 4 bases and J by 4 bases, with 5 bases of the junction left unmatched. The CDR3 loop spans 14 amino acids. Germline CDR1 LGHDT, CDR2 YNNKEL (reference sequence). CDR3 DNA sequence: TGTGCCAGCAGCCTGGACAGGCTGGCAGATACGCAGTATTTT. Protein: CASSLDRLADTQYF.

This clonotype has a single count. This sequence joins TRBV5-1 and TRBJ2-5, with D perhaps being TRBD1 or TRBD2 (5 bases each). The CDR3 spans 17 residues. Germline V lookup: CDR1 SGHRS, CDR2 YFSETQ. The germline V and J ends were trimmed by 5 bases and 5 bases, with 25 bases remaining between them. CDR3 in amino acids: CASRPRRGLLGEETQYF. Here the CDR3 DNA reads TGCGCCAGCAGACCTCGACGGGGCCTGCTCGGGGAGGAGACCCAGTACTTC. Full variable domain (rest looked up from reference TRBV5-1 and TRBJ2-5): KAGVTQTPRYLIKTRGQQVTLSCSPISGHRSVSWYQQTPGQGLQFLFEYFSETQRNKGNFPGRFSGRQFSNSRSEMNVSTLELGDSALYLCASRPRRGLLGEETQYFGPGTRLLVL.

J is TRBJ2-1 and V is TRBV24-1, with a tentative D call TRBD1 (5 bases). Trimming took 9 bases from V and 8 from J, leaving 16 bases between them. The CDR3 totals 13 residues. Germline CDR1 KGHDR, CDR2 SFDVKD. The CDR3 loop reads CATGVAGIDEQFF. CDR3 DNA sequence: TGTGCCACCGGTGTCGCAGGGATAGATGAGCAGTTCTTC.

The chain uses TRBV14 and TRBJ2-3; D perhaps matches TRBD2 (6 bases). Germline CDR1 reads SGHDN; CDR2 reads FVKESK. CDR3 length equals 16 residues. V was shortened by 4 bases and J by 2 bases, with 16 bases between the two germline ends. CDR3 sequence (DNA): TGTGCCAGCAGCCTAAACCAACTAGCTTACACAGATACGCAGTATTTT. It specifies CASSLNQLAYTDTQYF.

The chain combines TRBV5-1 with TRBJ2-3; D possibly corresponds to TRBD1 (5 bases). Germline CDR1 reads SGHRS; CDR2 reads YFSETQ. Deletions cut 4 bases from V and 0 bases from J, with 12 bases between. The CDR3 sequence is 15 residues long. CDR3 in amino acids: CASSQDTTSTDTQYF. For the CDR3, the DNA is TGCGCCAGCAGCCAGGACACCACTAGCACAGATACGCAGTATTTT.

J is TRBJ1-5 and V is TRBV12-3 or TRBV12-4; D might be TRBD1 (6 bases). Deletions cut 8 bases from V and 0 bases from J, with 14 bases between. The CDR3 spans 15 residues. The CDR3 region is CASSRGDYSNQPQHF. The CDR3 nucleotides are TGTGCCAGCTCTAGGGGGGATTATAGCAATCAGCCCCAGCATTTT.

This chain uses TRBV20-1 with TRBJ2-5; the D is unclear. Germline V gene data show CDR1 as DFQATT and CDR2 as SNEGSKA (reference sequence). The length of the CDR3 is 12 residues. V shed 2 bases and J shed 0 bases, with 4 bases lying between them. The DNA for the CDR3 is TGCAGTGCTAGATGGCACCAAGAGACCCAGTACTTC. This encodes CSARWHQETQYF.

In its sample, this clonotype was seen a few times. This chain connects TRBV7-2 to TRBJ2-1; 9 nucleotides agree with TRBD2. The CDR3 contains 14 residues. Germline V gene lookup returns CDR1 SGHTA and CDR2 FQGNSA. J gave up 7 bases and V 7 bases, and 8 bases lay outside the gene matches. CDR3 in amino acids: CASIAGVGPNEQFF. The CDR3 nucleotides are TGTGCCAGCATAGCGGGAGTGGGACCTAATGAGCAGTTCTTC.

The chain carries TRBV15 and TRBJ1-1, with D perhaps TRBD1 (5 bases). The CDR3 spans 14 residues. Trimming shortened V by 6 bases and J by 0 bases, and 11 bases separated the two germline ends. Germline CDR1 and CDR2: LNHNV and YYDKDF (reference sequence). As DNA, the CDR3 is TGTGCCACCAGGACGTCGGGACTGAACACTGAAGCTTTCTTT. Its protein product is CATRTSGLNTEAFF.

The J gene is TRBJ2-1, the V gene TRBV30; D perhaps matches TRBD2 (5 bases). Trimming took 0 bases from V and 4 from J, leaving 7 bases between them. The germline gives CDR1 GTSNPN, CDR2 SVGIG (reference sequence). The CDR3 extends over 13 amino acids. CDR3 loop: CAWSVSGYNEQFF. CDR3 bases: TGTGCCTGGAGTGTATCGGGGTACAATGAGCAGTTCTTC.

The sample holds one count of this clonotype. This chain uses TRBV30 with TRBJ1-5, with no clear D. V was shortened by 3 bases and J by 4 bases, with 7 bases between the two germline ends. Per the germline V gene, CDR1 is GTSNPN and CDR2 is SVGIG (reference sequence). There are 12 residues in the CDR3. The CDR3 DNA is TGTGCCTGGAGCCAACGAAATCAGCCCCAGCATTTT. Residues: CAWSQRNQPQHF.

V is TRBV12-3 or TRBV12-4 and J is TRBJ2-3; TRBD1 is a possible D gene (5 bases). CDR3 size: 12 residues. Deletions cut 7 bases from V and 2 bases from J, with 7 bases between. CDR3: CASKQDTDTQYF. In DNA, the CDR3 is TGTGCCAGCAAACAGGACACAGATACGCAGTATTTT.

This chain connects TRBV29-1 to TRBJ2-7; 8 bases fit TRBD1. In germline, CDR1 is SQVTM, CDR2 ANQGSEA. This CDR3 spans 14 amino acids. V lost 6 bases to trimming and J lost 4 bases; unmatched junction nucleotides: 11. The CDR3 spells CSVEARGQVYEQYV. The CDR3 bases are TGCAGCGTCGAGGCCAGGGGGCAAGTTTACGAGCAGTACGTC.